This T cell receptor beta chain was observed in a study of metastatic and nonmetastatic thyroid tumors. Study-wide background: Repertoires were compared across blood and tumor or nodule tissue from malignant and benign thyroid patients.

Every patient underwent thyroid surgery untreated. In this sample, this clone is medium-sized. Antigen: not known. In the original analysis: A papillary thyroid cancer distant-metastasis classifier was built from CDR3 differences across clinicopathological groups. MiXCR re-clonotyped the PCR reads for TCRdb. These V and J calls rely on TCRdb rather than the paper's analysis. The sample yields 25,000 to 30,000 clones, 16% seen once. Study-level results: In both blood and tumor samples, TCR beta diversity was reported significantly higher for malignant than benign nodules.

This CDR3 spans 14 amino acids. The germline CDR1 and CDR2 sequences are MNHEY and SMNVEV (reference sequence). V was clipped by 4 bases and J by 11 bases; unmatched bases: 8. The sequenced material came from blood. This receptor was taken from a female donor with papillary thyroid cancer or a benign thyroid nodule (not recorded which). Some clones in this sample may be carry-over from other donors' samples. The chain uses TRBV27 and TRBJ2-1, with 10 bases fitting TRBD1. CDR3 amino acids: CASSWTQGQGKQFF. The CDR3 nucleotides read TGTGCCAGCAGTTGGACCCAGGGACAGGGGAAGCAGTTCTTC.